The rows below give T cell receptor beta chains drawn from one sample of a study of cytomegalovirus exposure and HLA in healthy donors. Produced via immunoSEQ multiplex PCR; TCRdb's table is partial and in-frame only. This sample has under 200,000 clones, with 70% to 85% found just once. What was sequenced was PBMCs. Receptors originate from a man aged 50-60 years in good health and CMV-seropositive. CDR3s include the opening cysteine and the closing phenylalanine or tryptophan. A D gene is named only where the DNA matches it firmly. Clone size is given for some rows only: seen once, a few or many times, or a class if the clone is expanded.

D gene	V gene	clone size	CDR3 length	J gene	CDR3 DNA	CDR3 protein
TRBD2	TRBV5-4	NA	15	TRBJ2-3	TGTGCCAGCAGCTTGGATGGAGCGGGGCCAGATACGCAGTATTTT	CASSLDGAGPDTQYF
NA	TRBV19	NA	12	TRBJ2-1	TGTGCCAGTAGTATCGGTGTCAATGAGCAGTTCTTC	CASSIGVNEQFF
TRBD2	TRBV7-8	NA	16	TRBJ2-3	TGTGCCAGCAGCTGGGGAGCGGGAGGTGGCACAGATACGCAGTATTTT	CASSWGAGGGTDTQYF
TRBD1	TRBV5-5	NA	14	TRBJ2-5	TGTGCCAGCAGCCGACAGGGAACAAAAGAGACCCAGTACTTC	CASSRQGTKETQYF
TRBD2	TRBV9	once	16	TRBJ2-3	TGTGCCAGCAGCGTAGCCTTAGCGGGGGGCACAGATACGCAGTATTTT	CASSVALAGGTDTQYF
NA	TRBV2	NA	14	TRBJ1-6	TGTGCCAGCACCCGACTGACTAATAATTCACCCCTCCACTTT	CASTRLTNNSPLHF
NA	TRBV5-5	NA	15	TRBJ2-3	TGTGCCAGCAACCCGACTCAAGCGGTGACAGATACGCAGTATTTT	CASNPTQAVTDTQYF
TRBD1	TRBV11-1	NA	15	TRBJ2-7	TGTGCCAGCAGCTCCGGGACAGGAGCATCCTACGAGCAGTACTTC	CASSSGTGASYEQYF
TRBD2	TRBV6-5	NA	16	TRBJ2-1	TGTGCCAGCAGTTACTCGCCCCTAACTAGCGGCAATGAGCAGTTCTTC	CASSYSPLTSGNEQFF
TRBD1	TRBV5-5	NA	17	TRBJ2-1	TGTGCCAGCAGCTTGACAGGGGCACTAAGCTCCTACAATGAGCAGTTCTTC	CASSLTGALSSYNEQFF
NA	TRBV6-1	NA	12	TRBJ2-7	TGTGCCAGCCGCGGGGTCTCCTACGAGCAGTACTTC	CASRGVSYEQYF
TRBD1	TRBV4-1	NA	15	TRBJ2-5	TGCGCCAGCAGCCCATTGACAGGGTCTTGGGAGACCCAGTACTTC	CASSPLTGSWETQYF
NA	TRBV7-3	NA	14	TRBJ2-1	TGTGCCAGCAGCCTCGATCGACAGAGCAATGAGCAGTTCTTC	CASSLDRQSNEQFF
NA	TRBV18	NA	14	TRBJ1-2	TGTGCCAGCTCACCACCGGGTCAGGTACATGGCTACACCTTC	CASSPPGQVHGYTF
NA	TRBV6-6	NA	12	TRBJ1-1	TGTGCCAGCAGTTACCCTAACACTGAAGCTTTCTTT	CASSYPNTEAFF
TRBD2	TRBV5-4	NA	16	TRBJ2-5	TGTGCCAGCAGCTCGCAGGTGTCTAGCGGGAGGGAGACCCAGTACTTC	CASSSQVSSGRETQYF
NA	TRBV7-9	NA	13	TRBJ2-7	TGTGCCAGCAGCTTAGGATCCGGAGGCGAGCAGTACTTC	CASSLGSGGEQYF
TRBD1	TRBV11-2	NA	14	TRBJ1-5	TGTGCCAGCAGCGTGACAGGGGGAAATCAGCCCCAGCATTTT	CASSVTGGNQPQHF
NA	TRBV30	NA	14	TRBJ2-1	TGTGCCTGGGAAGCTGGACTTAAATACAATGAGCAGTTCTTC	CAWEAGLKYNEQFF
TRBD2	TRBV5-1	NA	17	TRBJ2-1	TGCGCCAGCAGCTCGATGACTAGCGGACCCTCCTACAATGAGCAGTTCTTC	CASSSMTSGPSYNEQFF
NA	TRBV28	few	13	TRBJ1-1	TGTGCCAGCAGCCGCCGGTCTTTCGCTGAAGCTTTCTTT	CASSRRSFAEAFF
TRBD2	TRBV5-1	NA	18	TRBJ2-3	TGCGCCAGCAGCTTTGGGTTGACTAGCGGGTTGGGCACAGATACGCAGTATTTT	CASSFGLTSGLGTDTQYF
TRBD1	TRBV7-6	once	16	TRBJ1-4	TGTGCCAGCAGCTTGGGACAGGGAGGTCAGAATGAAAAACTGTTTTTT	CASSLGQGGQNEKLFF
TRBD1	TRBV19	NA	14	TRBJ1-1	TGTGCCAGTAGCCCCCGGGACAGGGGGCGAAAAGCTTTCTTT	CASSPRDRGRKAFF
NA	TRBV5-4	NA	13	TRBJ2-7	TGTGCCAGCAGCCGCCCTGTTGAATCCGAGCAGTACTTC	CASSRPVESEQYF
NA	TRBV28	NA	12	TRBJ2-2	TGTGCCAGCAGTACGGGGACCGGGGAGCTGTTTTTT	CASSTGTGELFF
NA	TRBV5-6	NA	16	TRBJ2-3	TGTGCCAGCAGCTCCAGGGCGCCTAGCGGCACAGATACGCAGTATTTT	CASSSRAPSGTDTQYF
TRBD2	TRBV30	NA	14	TRBJ2-1	TGTGCCTGGAGTGGGACTAGCTCCTACAATGAGCAGTTCTTC	CAWSGTSSYNEQFF
TRBD1	TRBV13	NA	14	TRBJ2-1	TGTGCCAGCAGCCCGACGAGACAGGGGAATGAGCAGTTCTTC	CASSPTRQGNEQFF
TRBD1	TRBV4-2	NA	16	TRBJ1-4	TGTGCCAGCAGCCATGCCGGGACAGGGGGTAATGAAAAACTGTTTTTT	CASSHAGTGGNEKLFF
NA	TRBV29-1	NA	15	TRBJ1-4	TGCAGCGTTGAGCCGCAGGGTCTTTCTAATGAAAAACTGTTTTTT	CSVEPQGLSNEKLFF
NA	TRBV7-2	NA	13	TRBJ1-1	TGTGCCAGCAGCTTAGTGGCCCCGGGGGTGGCTTTCTTT	CASSLVAPGVAFF
NA	TRBV5-4	NA	13	TRBJ1-5	TGTGCCAGCAGCCTCGGGTGGGATCAGCCCCAGCATTTT	CASSLGWDQPQHF
NA	TRBV29-1	NA	16	TRBJ2-2	TGCAGCGTTGAAGGACTCCCGGGGGGCGCGCCCGGGGAGCTGTTTTTT	CSVEGLPGGAPGELFF
NA	TRBV5-1	NA	15	TRBJ2-2	TGCGCCAGCAGCTCTTACAGGTGGTACACCGGGGAGCTGTTTTTT	CASSSYRWYTGELFF
NA	TRBV27	NA	15	TRBJ2-7	TGTGCCAGCAGTCCGAAGGTTGGGGTGGACTACGAGCAGTACTTC	CASSPKVGVDYEQYF
TRBD1	TRBV6-5	NA	13	TRBJ1-1	TGTGCCAGCAGTTACCTGACAGGGTGGGGTACTTTCTTT	CASSYLTGWGTFF
TRBD1	TRBV5-4	NA	16	TRBJ1-3	TGTGCCAGCAGCTTGGAGGGACAGAGATCTGGAAACACCATATATTTT	CASSLEGQRSGNTIYF
TRBD2	TRBV7-9	NA	17	TRBJ2-2	TGTGCCAGCAGCTTGGAAGGACTAGCGGGGTACACCGGGGAGCTGTTTTTT	CASSLEGLAGYTGELFF
TRBD1	TRBV14	few	15	TRBJ1-1	TGTGCCAGCAGCCGGTCCCAGGGGGCCCGCACTGAAGCTTTCTTT	CASSRSQGARTEAFF
NA	TRBV6-1	NA	14	TRBJ1-5	TGTGCCAGCAGAGAATACACAGGCAATCAGCCCCAGCATTTT	CASREYTGNQPQHF